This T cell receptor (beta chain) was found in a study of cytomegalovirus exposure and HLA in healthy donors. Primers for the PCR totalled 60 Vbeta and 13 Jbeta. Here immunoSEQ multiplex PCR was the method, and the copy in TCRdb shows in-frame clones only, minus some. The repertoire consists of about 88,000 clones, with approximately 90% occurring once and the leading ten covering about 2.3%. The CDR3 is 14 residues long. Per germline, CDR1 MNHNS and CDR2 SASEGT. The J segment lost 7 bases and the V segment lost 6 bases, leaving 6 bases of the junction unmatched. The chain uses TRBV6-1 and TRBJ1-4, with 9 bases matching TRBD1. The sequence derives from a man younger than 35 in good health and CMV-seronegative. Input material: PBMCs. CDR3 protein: CASRTGGNIEKLFF. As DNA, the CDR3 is TGTGCCAGCAGGACAGGGGGGAATATTGAAAAACTGTTTTTT.